Presented here are 21 T cell receptor beta chains from one specimen sequenced in a study of shared clonotypes between healthy human individuals (dated by TCRdb to the early 2020s). Preparation of the library involved the immunoSEQ multiplex PCR assay. The table comes from immuneACCESS by way of TCRdb, which keeps in-frame sequences with V and J called. Part of the clones is missing from these tables; in studies checked, under half for an unresolved V gene and the rest for unknown reasons. The sample includes about 680,000 clones, with more than 70% observed a single time. The ten top clones hold around 1.8% of the sample. The material sequenced was memory CD4+ T cells sorted from blood. This sample's cell subset or site label indicates: CD45RA-negative fraction. Receptors originate from a woman younger than 45 in good health.

This clone was counted ten times or more. The rearrangement uses TRBV28 and TRBJ1-1; tentative D call: TRBD1 (6 bases). The V and J ends lost 2 bases and 4 bases respectively, with 20 bases between them. Germline assignment: CDR1 MDHEN and CDR2 SYDVKM. CDR3 size: 17 residues. CDR3 sequence (DNA): TGTGCCAGCAGTTTAAATCGTTGGGGGGGCTTGGGCACTGAAGCTTTCTTT. It encodes CASSLNRWGGLGTEAFF.

The chain combines TRBV10-3 with TRBJ2-3; 11 positions agree with TRBD2. This CDR3 has 14 residues. Germline CDR1 ENHRY, CDR2 SYGVKD. The J segment lost 4 bases and the V segment lost 10 bases, leaving 7 bases of the junction unmatched. In nucleotides, the CDR3 is TGTGCCACCAATAGCGGGAGGGCCCCAGATACGCAGTATTTT. This gives the protein CATNSGRAPDTQYF.

V is TRBV10-2 and J is TRBJ2-5; D perhaps matches TRBD2 (6 bases). Germline V gene sequence: CDR1 WSHSY, CDR2 SAAADI. This CDR3 comprises 13 residues. The ends were cut back, 6 bases at V and 4 bases at J, with 12 bases in the middle. This CDR3 is CASRPMGGETQYF. The DNA of the CDR3 is TGCGCCAGCAGGCCGATGGGGGGAGAGACCCAGTACTTC.

V is TRBV10-3 and J is TRBJ2-1; 7 bases map to TRBD2. Germline V gene lookup returns CDR1 ENHRY and CDR2 SYGVKD. With V trimmed by 0 bases and J by 5 bases, 4 bases remained unmatched. The CDR3 is 15 residues long. The CDR3 sequence is CAISESKRDHNEQFF. CDR3 bases: TGTGCCATCAGTGAGTCCAAGCGGGACCACAATGAGCAGTTCTTC.

The gene calls are TRBV4-1 and TRBJ2-3; no clear D. Germline CDR1 and CDR2: MGHRA and YSYEKL. V lost 6 bases and J lost 5, with 18 bases in between. This CDR3 contains 15 residues. CDR3 in DNA: TGCGCCAGCAGGTTGGGTCCTTTCCAGGAAGATACGCAGTATTTT. Translated: CASRLGPFQEDTQYF.

CDR3 sequence (DNA): TGTGCCAGCAGCTTAGTTGTTAAGGTCGGGTACGAGCAGTACTTC. It translates to CASSLVVKVGYEQYF. The J gene is TRBJ2-7, the V gene TRBV7-2; D call uncertain. Trimming left V 1 base short and J 4 bases short, with 14 bases between. Germline CDR1 reads SGHTA; CDR2 reads FQGNSA. This CDR3 is built from 15 residues.

This rearrangement joins TRBV29-1 to TRBJ1-1, with D perhaps matching TRBD1 (5 bases). Per the germline V gene, CDR1 is SQVTM and CDR2 is ANQGSEA. Trimming removed 3 bases from V and 1 base from J, with 18 bases in between. This CDR3 spans 16 amino acids. CDR3 amino acids: CSVDSSPGQPNTEAFF. CDR3 coding DNA: TGCAGCGTTGATTCCTCGCCGGGGCAACCGAACACTGAAGCTTTCTTT.

This clone came up a few times. This chain connects TRBV30 to TRBJ1-1; D is undetermined. CDR1 and CDR2 from the germline V gene are GTSNPN and SVGIG (reference sequence). This CDR3 contains 14 residues. V lost 0 bases and J lost 0, with 8 bases in between. In nucleotides, the CDR3 is TGTGCCTGGAGTGTAGGTCCAGTGAACACTGAAGCTTTCTTT. This sequence encodes CAWSVGPVNTEAFF.

The count of this clone is one. DNA of the CDR3: TGTGCCAGCTCACCTACAACGGGAGGGACGACCTACAATGAGCAGTTCTTC. Its protein product is CASSPTTGGTTYNEQFF. The chain combines TRBV18 with TRBJ2-1, with TRBD2 matching over 8 bases. Trimming removed 3 bases from V and 2 bases from J; junction bases left unmatched: 9. CDR3 length equals 17 residues. The germline V gene has CDR1 KGHSH and CDR2 LQKENI.

The CDR3 DNA reads as TGTGCCAGCAGAGGTAACCTCGGCGGTGAGCAGTTCTTC. Translated: CASRGNLGGEQFF. This chain joins TRBV2 and TRBJ2-1; no clear D. The CDR3 spans 13 residues. The V and J ends lost 6 bases and 9 bases respectively, with 15 bases between them. The germline CDR1 and CDR2 sequences are SNHLY and FYNNEI. The full variable domain, completed using reference TRBV2 and TRBJ2-1, is EPEVTQTPSHQVTQMGQEVILRCVPISNHLYFYWYRQILGQKVEFLVSFYNNEISEKSEIFDDQFSVERPDGSNFTLKIRSTKLEDSAMYFCASRGNLGGEQFFGPGTRLTVL.

The V and J genes are TRBV2 and TRBJ1-3; the D is unclear. The germline V and J ends were trimmed by 6 bases and 0 bases, with 9 bases remaining between them. The CDR3 spans 14 residues. Germline V gene sequence: CDR1 SNHLY, CDR2 FYNNEI. The CDR3 loop is CASSVEHSGNTIYF. CDR3 nucleotide sequence: TGTGCCAGCAGCGTGGAGCACTCTGGAAACACCATATATTTT.

The chain employs TRBV19 and TRBJ1-1, with 7 bases aligning to TRBD1. The CDR3 sequence is 16 residues long. Germline assignment: CDR1 LNHDA and CDR2 SQIVND (reference sequence). Losses at the gene ends were 5 bases for V and 0 bases for J; bases not matched to a gene: 9. For the CDR3, the DNA is TGTGCCAGTAGTCCACACCTGGACAGGTTGAACACTGAAGCTTTCTTT. It is translated as CASSPHLDRLNTEAFF.

This clone appeared a few times. V and J are TRBV25-1 and TRBJ2-3; 11 bases fit TRBD2. With 3 bases clipped from V and 1 base from J, the junction kept 6 bases outside the gene matches. CDR3 length: 17 amino acids. Germline-derived CDR1 and CDR2 are MGHDK and SYGVNS. As DNA, the CDR3 is TGTGCCAGCAGTGAGCCTCCGGGACTAGCGGGCACAGATACGCAGTATTTT. This sequence encodes CASSEPPGLAGTDTQYF. Filled out from reference TRBV25-1 and TRBJ2-3, the complete variable domain reads EADIYQTPRYLVIGTGKKITLECSQTMGHDKMYWYQQDPGMELHLIHYSYGVNSTEKGDLSSESTVSRIRTEHFPLTLESARPSHTSQYLCASSEPPGLAGTDTQYFGPGTRLTVL.

The V call is TRBV5-4, the J call TRBJ2-2, with 7 bases that match TRBD1. V dropped 4 bases and J dropped 1; count of bases not matched to a gene: 4. This CDR3 is 15 amino acids long. Germline CDR1 and CDR2: SGHNT and YYREEE (reference sequence). For the CDR3, the DNA is TGTGCCAGCAGCCTAAGGACAGGGAACACCGGGGAGCTGTTTTTT. The encoded protein is CASSLRTGNTGELFF.

The genes are TRBV4-1 and TRBJ2-2; possibly TRBD1 for D (6 bases). Trimming pared 4 bases from V and 7 bases from J, leaving 13 bases between. This CDR3 contains 14 residues. In germline, CDR1 is MGHRA, CDR2 YSYEKL. The CDR3 sequence is CASSLTGSIGELFF. CDR3 coding DNA: TGCGCCAGCAGCCTAACAGGGTCCATCGGGGAGCTGTTTTTT.

In regard to this clone: Other DNA sequences in this specimen translate into the identical CDR3. The V gene is TRBV5-1, the J gene TRBJ2-1; 7 nucleotides align to TRBD2. The junction had 3 bases not matched to a gene; V was cut back by 2 bases and J by 4 bases. Germline V gene sequence: CDR1 SGHRS, CDR2 YFSETQ. The CDR3 is 14 amino acids. The CDR3 bases are TGCGCCAGCAGCTTAGCGGGATCTTACAATGAGCAGTTCTTC. It encodes CASSLAGSYNEQFF.

This rearrangement joins TRBV10-3 to TRBJ2-1; D may be TRBD2 (6 bases). Germline V gene data show CDR1 as ENHRY and CDR2 as SYGVKD. Trimming shortened V by 4 bases and J by 8 bases, and 15 bases separated the two germline ends. The CDR3 loop spans 14 amino acids. The chain's CDR3 is CAISVEGRGDEQFF. DNA of the CDR3: TGTGCCATCAGTGTGGAGGGTCGAGGCGATGAGCAGTTCTTC.

The chain joins TRBV7-2 to TRBJ2-5, with unresolved D. Germline V gene lookup returns CDR1 SGHTA and CDR2 FQGNSA. The CDR3 runs 14 residues. The germline V and J ends were trimmed by 4 bases and 2 bases, with 11 bases remaining between them. The CDR3 sequence is CASSSWAHQETQYF. Written as DNA, the CDR3 is TGTGCCAGCAGCTCTTGGGCCCATCAAGAGACCCAGTACTTC.

The chain combines TRBV2 with TRBJ1-4; 7 bases align to TRBD1. The trim removed 5 bases at V and 4 bases at J, leaving 4 bases unmatched. Germline values: CDR1 SNHLY, CDR2 FYNNEI. This CDR3 region has 14 residues. CDR3 bases: TGTGCCAGCAGTCGACAGGGTTATAATGAAAAACTGTTTTTT. It translates to CASSRQGYNEKLFF. The full variable domain, its missing parts supplied by reference TRBV2 and TRBJ1-4, is EPEVTQTPSHQVTQMGQEVILRCVPISNHLYFYWYRQILGQKVEFLVSFYNNEISEKSEIFDDQFSVERPDGSNFTLKIRSTKLEDSAMYFCASSRQGYNEKLFFGSGTQLSVL.

CDR3 region: CASSLTPGNNEQFF. CDR3 coding DNA: TGTGCCAGCAGCTTAACCCCAGGGAACAATGAGCAGTTCTTC. The chain joins TRBV7-3 to TRBJ2-1; D perhaps matches TRBD1 (5 bases). The CDR3 extends over 14 amino acids. V was shortened by 0 bases and J by 5 bases, with 8 bases between the two germline ends. CDR1 SGHTA and CDR2 FQGTGA come from the germline V gene. Full variable domain (rest looked up from reference TRBV7-3 and TRBJ2-1): GAGVSQTPSNKVTEKGKYVELRCDPISGHTALYWYRQSLGQGPEFLIYFQGTGAADDSGLPNDRFFAVRPEGSVSTLKIQRTERGDSAVYLCASSLTPGNNEQFFGPGTRLTVL.

Only a few counts were recorded for this clone. The chain has TRBV14 and TRBJ2-7; 7 nucleotides line up with TRBD1. Looked up from germline, CDR1 is SGHDN and CDR2 is FVKESK. The CDR3 runs 14 residues. V shed 4 bases and J 6 bases; nucleotides not matched to a gene: 9. The CDR3, as DNA: TGTGCCAGCAGCCTCGAAGTCCCAGGGGGCGAGCAGTACTTC. Its protein is CASSLEVPGGEQYF. The whole variable domain, remainder taken from reference TRBV14 and TRBJ2-7, is EAGVTQFPSHSVIEKGQTVTLRCDPISGHDNLYWYRRVMGKEIKFLLHFVKESKQDESGMPNNRFLAERTGGTYSTLKVQPAELEDSGVYFCASSLEVPGGEQYFGPGTRLTVT.